This T cell receptor (beta chain) appears in the sequencing data of a study of human T cells and chemical hapten exposure. Study details: Diphenylcyclopropenone, dosed weekly to the scalp, was given to patients throughout the approximately 25-week study.

Many counts were recorded for this clonotype. What it recognizes is unknown. Study-wide results and limits: PT1 expanded TCR numbers tracked positively with patch test score.

TCRdb re-called the RACE reads with MiXCR, one entry per CDR3 protein. The sample has more than 80,000 distinct CDR3 sequences; 9.5% to 14% are singletons. Stated time point: pre-sensitization, week 0. Regarding treatment: therapeutic diphenylcyclopropenone sensitization with weekly scalp DPC. The sequences come from whole blood, collected in connection with sensitization to the hapten diphenylcyclopropenone (DPC). The source is a woman aged 55-70 years with alopecia areata. Some clones in this sample may be carry-over from other donors' samples.

In nucleotides, the CDR3 is TGTGCCATCAGTGAGTCGACAGGGAACGGCTACACCTTC. Its translation: CAISESTGNGYTF. The chain recombines TRBV10-3 with TRBJ1-2, with 7 bases that match TRBD1. This CDR3 has 13 amino acids. J was trimmed by 8 bases and V by 0 bases; bases with no gene match: 3. CDR1 and CDR2 (germline): ENHRY, SYGVKD.